Below are 18 T cell receptor beta chains sequenced from a single sample in a study of T cells in Graves' hyperthyroidism and ophthalmopathy. It was RNA transcripts that yielded the amplified TCR beta CDR3 regions. In the first-round RT-PCR of the TCR CDR3, the HTBI primer set was used. MiXCR, run by TCRdb on the multiplex PCR reads, gives a single entry per CDR3 protein. The sample shows about 640,000 distinct CDR3 sequences, about 15% of them seen only once. Specimen: blood. These receptors all stem from a woman in her forties or fifties with Graves' ophthalmopathy.

This clonotype was found many times. This chain links TRBV7-2 with TRBJ1-1, with D unresolved. The V gene's germline CDR1 is SGHTA and CDR2 FQGNSA. Trimming removed 3 bases from V and 11 bases from J, with 19 bases in between. The CDR3 is 14 amino acids. The DNA of the CDR3 is TGTGCCAGCAGCTTGGGCGGGTCGTTTCCCAGGGCTTTCTTT. As protein: CASSLGGSFPRAFF.

This clonotype has more than one count but fewer than ten. This rearrangement joins TRBV7-9 to TRBJ1-5; 7 bases match TRBD1. J was trimmed by 4 bases and V by 4 bases; bases with no gene match: 7. The CDR3 is 15 residues long. CDR1 and CDR2 from the germline V gene are SEHNR and FQNEAQ (reference sequence). CDR3 nucleotide sequence: TGTGCCAGCAGCTCTGACAGGGTAGGGAATCAGCCCCAGCATTTT. This codes for CASSSDRVGNQPQHF.

This clonotype was counted at least ten times. The chain couples TRBV7-2 to TRBJ1-5; tentative D call: TRBD1 (5 bases). The CDR3 totals 15 residues. V gave up 3 bases and J gave up 0 bases, with 9 bases separating them. CDR1 and CDR2 (germline): SGHTA, FQGNSA. CDR3 DNA: TGTGCCAGCAGCTTGGACGGACATAGCAATCAGCCCCAGCATTTT. It specifies CASSLDGHSNQPQHF. The complete variable domain, with remaining parts taken from reference TRBV7-2 and TRBJ1-5, reads GAGVSQSPSNKVTEKGKDVELRCDPISGHTALYWYRQSLGQGLEFLIYFQGNSAPDKSGLPSDRFSAERTGGSVSTLTIQRTQQEDSAVYLCASSLDGHSNQPQHFGDGTRLSIL.

This clonotype was counted at least ten times. The chain carries TRBV7-2 and TRBJ1-1; D not certain. This CDR3 contains 16 residues. V lost 4 bases and J lost 1, with 16 bases in between. The germline gives CDR1 SGHTA, CDR2 FQGNSA. The CDR3 region is CASSYLKQATNTEAFF. CDR3 DNA: TGTGCCAGCAGCTACTTGAAACAAGCCACGAACACTGAAGCTTTCTTT.

This clonotype was counted ten times or more. The rearrangement uses TRBV29-1 and TRBJ2-7; D possibly corresponds to TRBD2 (6 bases). The CDR3 covers 15 residues. Trimming removed 4 bases from V and 7 bases from J, with 23 bases in between. The V gene's germline CDR1 is SQVTM and CDR2 ANQGSEA. The CDR3 region is CSVGRRAGHLTEQYF. Here the CDR3 DNA reads TGCAGCGTTGGTAGGAGAGCGGGCCACCTTACTGAGCAGTACTTC.

This clonotype was seen at least ten times. The rearrangement links TRBV7-9 to TRBJ1-2; unclear D gene. The V gene lost 5 bases and the J gene lost 8 bases, with 18 bases spanning the gap. The CDR3 runs 14 residues. Germline CDR1 reads SEHNR; CDR2 reads FQNEAQ (reference sequence). The CDR3 reads CASSEFEGLGGYTF. The CDR3 DNA reads TGTGCCAGCAGCGAATTCGAGGGATTGGGGGGCTACACCTTC. Based on the CDR3 plus reference TRBV7-9 and TRBJ1-2, the full variable domain is DTGVSQNPRHKITKRGQNVTFRCDPISEHNRLYWYRQTLGQGPEFLTYFQNEAQLEKSRLLSDRFSAERPKGSFSTLEIQRTEQGDSAMYLCASSEFEGLGGYTFGSGTRLTVV.

This chain connects TRBV14 to TRBJ2-1; 12 nucleotides agree with TRBD2. CDR1 is SGHDN, CDR2 FVKESK, per germline. With V trimmed by 5 bases and J by 9 bases, 14 bases remained unmatched. This CDR3 is built from 17 residues. The CDR3 DNA is TGTGCCAGCAGCTCCCGGGAGAGACTAGCGGGAGTTGGTGAGCAGTTCTTC. Its protein is CASSSRERLAGVGEQFF.

In this sample, this clonotype turned up many times. The chain combines TRBV20-1 with TRBJ1-4; D is possibly TRBD1 (6 bases). This CDR3 is built from 16 residues. Trimming cost V 1 base and J 2 bases, with 14 bases left between them. Germline V gene data show CDR1 as DFQATT and CDR2 as SNEGSKA (reference sequence). As DNA, the CDR3 is TGCAGTGCTAGAGTACCATCAGGGGTGACTAATGAAAAACTGTTTTTT. It yields the protein CSARVPSGVTNEKLFF.

This clonotype was picked up many times. The V and J genes are TRBV12-3 or TRBV12-4 and TRBJ1-2; 7 bases agree with TRBD1. CDR3 length equals 14 residues. The V gene end was trimmed by 5 bases and the J gene end by 7 bases; junction bases not matched to a gene: 10. The CDR3 DNA follows: TGTGCCAGCAGTAACTCCGTGGGACAGCTTGGCTACACCTTC. Its protein is CASSNSVGQLGYTF.

This clonotype came up a few times. The rearrangement uses TRBV27 and TRBJ1-1; TRBD1 aligns across 10 bases. The CDR3 sequence is 16 residues long. The trim removed 7 bases at V and 2 bases at J, leaving 10 bases unmatched. Germline assignment: CDR1 MNHEY and CDR2 SMNVEV (reference sequence). CDR3: CASKARDRGPNTEAFF. As DNA, the CDR3 is TGTGCCAGCAAGGCCCGGGACAGGGGCCCAAACACTGAAGCTTTCTTT.

The table lists this clonotype with many counts. V gene TRBV11-3 combines with J gene TRBJ2-1; D gene unclear. CDR3 length: 15 residues. Germline CDR1 and CDR2: SGHNT and YENEEA. V was clipped by 0 bases and J by 4 bases, with 10 bases between them. This CDR3 reads CASSLDLASYNEQFF. The CDR3 region has the DNA TGTGCCAGCAGCTTAGATCTCGCCAGTTACAATGAGCAGTTCTTC.

This chain connects TRBV3-1 to TRBJ2-1; possible D gene TRBD2, 5 bases. The germline gives CDR1 LGHDT, CDR2 YNNKEL (reference sequence). Trimming cost V 0 bases and J 0 bases, with 9 bases left between them. This CDR3 is 16 amino acids long. The CDR3 DNA follows: TGTGCCAGCAGCCAAGAACTGGGAGTCTCCTACAATGAGCAGTTCTTC. This gives the protein CASSQELGVSYNEQFF.

This clonotype came up many times. The chain combines TRBV28 with TRBJ2-4; the D gene could be TRBD1 or TRBD2 (5 bases each). V was trimmed by 2 bases and J by 2 bases, leaving 7 bases between them. This CDR3 has 14 residues. Germline CDR1 MDHEN, CDR2 SYDVKM. The CDR3, as DNA: TGTGCCAGCAGTTTACCGGGGCCCAAAAACATTCAGTACTTC. As protein: CASSLPGPKNIQYF.

The chain joins TRBV14 to TRBJ2-7; D is perhaps TRBD2 (6 bases). Germline V gene data show CDR1 as SGHDN and CDR2 as FVKESK. V was trimmed by 0 bases and J by 3 bases, leaving 15 bases between them. This CDR3 is 16 amino acids long. Here the CDR3 reads CASSQEIGGPNYEQYF. For the CDR3, the DNA is TGTGCCAGCAGCCAAGAAATCGGAGGGCCAAACTACGAGCAGTACTTC.

There are a few counts of this clonotype. This chain links TRBV20-1 with TRBJ2-3; 12 positions match TRBD2. The CDR3 consists of 15 residues. Germline-derived CDR1 and CDR2 are DFQATT and SNEGSKA (reference sequence). J gave up 4 bases and V 4 bases, and 6 bases lay outside the gene matches. The CDR3 nucleotides are TGCAGTGCTACTCTAAGACTAGCGGGAGCAGATACGCAGTATTTT. Translation gives CSATLRLAGADTQYF.

This clonotype was detected only a few times. The rearrangement uses TRBV19 and TRBJ2-7; the match to TRBD1 covers 11 bases. The CDR3 length is 16 residues. Germline CDR1 LNHDA, CDR2 SQIVND (reference sequence). With 4 bases clipped from V and 0 bases from J, the junction kept 5 bases outside the gene matches. The CDR3 sequence is CASSNLDRGLSYEQYF. For the CDR3, the DNA is TGTGCCAGTAGTAACCTGGACAGGGGGCTCTCCTACGAGCAGTACTTC. The full variable domain, in which reference TRBV19 and TRBJ2-7 provide the parts outside the CDR3, is DGGITQSPKYLFRKEGQNVTLSCEQNLNHDAMYWYRQDPGQGLRLIYYSQIVNDFQKGDIAEGYSVSREKKESFPLTVTSAQKNPTAFYLCASSNLDRGLSYEQYFGPGTRLTVT.

This clonotype was recorded at least ten times. This chain connects TRBV30 to TRBJ2-1; 8 bases fit TRBD2. The CDR3 loop spans 16 amino acids. V lost 0 bases, J lost 3 bases, and 7 bases stayed unmatched. CDR1 is GTSNPN and CDR2 is SVGIG in the germline V gene (reference sequence). The CDR3 sequence is CAWSVGSSGSYNEQFF. The CDR3 nucleotides read TGTGCCTGGAGTGTGGGATCCAGCGGGAGCTACAATGAGCAGTTCTTC.

The chain has TRBV10-3 and TRBJ2-2; a possible D gene is TRBD1 (6 bases). Germline V lookup: CDR1 ENHRY, CDR2 SYGVKD. V lost 3 bases and J lost 0, with 17 bases in between. There are 18 residues in the CDR3. CDR3 region: CAISESFPGQTNTGELFF. Written as DNA, the CDR3 is TGTGCCATCAGTGAAAGTTTTCCGGGACAAACGAACACCGGGGAGCTGTTTTTT.